These 4 T cell receptor beta chains originate from one sample sequenced in a study of blood T cells in healthy people across ages. It was with a sample-barcoded 5' primer and a J-beta primer mix that a second PCR of roughly 7 to 12 cycles was run. Each CDR3 protein is one row after TCRdb ran MiXCR on the 5' RACE reads. This repertoire shows approximately 760,000 distinct CDR3 sequences, approximately 25% found once; its top ten account for 8% to 10%. These sequences were also reported in another study, on T cells of mothers and their children.

Input material: blood. The receptors were gathered from a boy aged 5 to 17 in good health.

The rearrangement joins TRBV12-3 or TRBV12-4 to TRBJ1-4; D possibly corresponds to TRBD1 (5 bases). Trimming took off 6 bases at V and 5 bases at J, with 13 bases between the two ends. The CDR3 is made up of 14 amino acids. The CDR3 DNA is TGTGCCAGCAGCTCGGGGCCAGGGAATGAAAAACTGTTTTTT. Amino acids: CASSSGPGNEKLFF.

This clonotype was picked up a small number of times. This rearrangement joins TRBV29-1 to TRBJ1-1; TRBD1 might be the D (6 bases). This CDR3 is built from 12 residues. V gave up 7 bases and J gave up 11 bases, with 20 bases separating them. Germline CDR1 and CDR2: SQVTM and ANQGSEA. The CDR3: CSGCEGRGLAFF. The CDR3 coding sequence is TGCAGCGGATGTGAGGGGAGGGGGTTGGCTTTCTTT.

This clonotype was found a few times. The rearrangement uses TRBV25-1 and TRBJ2-5; 7 bases are a match to TRBD1. V shed 3 bases and J 4 bases; nucleotides not matched to a gene: 8. The CDR3 length is 15 residues. CDR1 is MGHDK, CDR2 SYGVNS, per germline. For the CDR3, the DNA is TGTGCCAGCAGTGACAGTACAGGGGAAGGAGAGACCCAGTACTTC. This encodes CASSDSTGEGETQYF.

For the CDR3, the DNA is TGTGCCAGCAGTTTATCGGCAGGGGGTAACTATGGCTACACCTTC. Protein: CASSLSAGGNYGYTF. The chain uses TRBV27 and TRBJ1-2; 7 bases align to TRBD1. J gave up 1 base and V 0 bases, and 2 bases lay outside the gene matches. This CDR3 spans 15 amino acids. Germline CDR1 reads MNHEY; CDR2 reads SMNVEV (reference sequence).